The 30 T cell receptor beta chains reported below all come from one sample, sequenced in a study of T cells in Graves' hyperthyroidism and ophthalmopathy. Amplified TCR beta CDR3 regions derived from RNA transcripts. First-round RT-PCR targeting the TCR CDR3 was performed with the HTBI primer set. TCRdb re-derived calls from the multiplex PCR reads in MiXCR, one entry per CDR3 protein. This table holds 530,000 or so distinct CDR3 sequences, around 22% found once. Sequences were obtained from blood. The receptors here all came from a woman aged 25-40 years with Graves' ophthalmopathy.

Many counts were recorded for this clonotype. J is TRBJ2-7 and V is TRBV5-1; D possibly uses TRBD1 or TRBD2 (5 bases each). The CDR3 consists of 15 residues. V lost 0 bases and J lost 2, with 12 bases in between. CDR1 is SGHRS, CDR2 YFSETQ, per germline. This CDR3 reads CASSLGGTVAYEQYF. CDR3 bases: TGCGCCAGCAGCTTGGGGGGGACGGTAGCCTACGAGCAGTACTTC.

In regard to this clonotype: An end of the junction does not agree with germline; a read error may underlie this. The CDR3 bases are TGTGCCTGGAGTGTCGGAGGGGCGCGAGAGACCCGGTACTTC. Translating gives CAWSVGGARETRYF. The chain has TRBV30 and TRBJ2-5; tentative D call: TRBD2 (6 bases). Germline V gene lookup returns CDR1 GTSNPN and CDR2 SVGIG (reference sequence). The CDR3 runs 14 residues.

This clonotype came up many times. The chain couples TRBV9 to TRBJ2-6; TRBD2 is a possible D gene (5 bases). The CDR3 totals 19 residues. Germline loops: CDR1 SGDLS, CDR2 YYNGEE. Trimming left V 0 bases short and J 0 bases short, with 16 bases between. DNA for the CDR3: TGTGCCAGCAGCGTAGAGGCGGGCGACACCTTCTCTGGGGCCAACGTCCTGACTTTC. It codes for CASSVEAGDTFSGANVLTF.

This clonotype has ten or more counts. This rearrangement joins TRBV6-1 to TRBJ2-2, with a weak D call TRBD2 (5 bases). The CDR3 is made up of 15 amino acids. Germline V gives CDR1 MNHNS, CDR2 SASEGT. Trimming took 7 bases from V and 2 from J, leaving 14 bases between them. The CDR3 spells CASNPQTTNTGELFF. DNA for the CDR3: TGTGCCAGCAATCCACAGACTACAAACACCGGGGAGCTGTTTTTT.

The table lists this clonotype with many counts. The CDR3 sequence: CASSYSGTREEQYF. DNA of the CDR3: TGTGCCAGCAGTTACTCGGGTACGCGGGAGGAGCAGTACTTC. The chain employs TRBV6-5 and TRBJ2-7, with TRBD2 matching over 7 bases. Germline values: CDR1 MNHEY, CDR2 SVGAGI. V was pared by 0 bases and J by 7 bases, with 6 bases of the junction left unmatched. The CDR3 extends over 14 amino acids.

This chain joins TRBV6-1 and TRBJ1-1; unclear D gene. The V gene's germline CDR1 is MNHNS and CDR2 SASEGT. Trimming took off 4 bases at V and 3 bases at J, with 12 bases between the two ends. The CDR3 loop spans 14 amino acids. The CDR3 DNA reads TGTGCCAGCAGTGTTAGGGATGGGGACACTGAAGCTTTCTTT. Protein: CASSVRDGDTEAFF.

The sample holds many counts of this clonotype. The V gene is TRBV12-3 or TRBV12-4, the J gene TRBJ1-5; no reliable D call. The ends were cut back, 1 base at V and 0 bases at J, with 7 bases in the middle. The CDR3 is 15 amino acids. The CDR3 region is CASSLGSYSNQPQHF. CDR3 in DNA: TGTGCCAGCAGTTTAGGTAGCTATAGCAATCAGCCCCAGCATTTT.

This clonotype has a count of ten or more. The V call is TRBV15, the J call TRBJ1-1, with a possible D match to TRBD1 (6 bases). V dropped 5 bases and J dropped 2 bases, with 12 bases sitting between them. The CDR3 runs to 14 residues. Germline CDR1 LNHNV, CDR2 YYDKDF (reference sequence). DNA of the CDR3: TGTGCCACCAGCTCTTGGACAGTCAACACTGAAGCTTTCTTT. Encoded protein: CATSSWTVNTEAFF.

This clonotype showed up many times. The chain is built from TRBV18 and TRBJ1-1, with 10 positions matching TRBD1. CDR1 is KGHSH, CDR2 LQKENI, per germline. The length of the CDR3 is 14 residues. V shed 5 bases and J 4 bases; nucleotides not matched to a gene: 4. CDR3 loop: CASSYRDRGTEAFF. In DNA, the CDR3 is TGTGCCAGCTCATACCGGGACAGGGGCACTGAAGCTTTCTTT.

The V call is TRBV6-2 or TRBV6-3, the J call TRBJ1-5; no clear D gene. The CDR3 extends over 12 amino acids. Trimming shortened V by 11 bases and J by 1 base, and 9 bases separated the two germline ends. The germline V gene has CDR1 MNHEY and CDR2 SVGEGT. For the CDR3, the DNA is TGTGCCTCGGAGGACAGCAATCAGCCCCAGCATTTT. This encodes CASEDSNQPQHF.

CDR3 DNA: TGTGCCAGCAGTGAAGAAAGGGCTAGCGGGGGGGAGCAGTACTTC. This codes for CASSEERASGGEQYF. The rearrangement joins TRBV6-1 to TRBJ2-7; 11 nucleotides line up with TRBD2. Germline CDR1 and CDR2: MNHNS and SASEGT. With V trimmed by 1 base and J by 7 bases, 6 bases remained unmatched. There are 15 residues in the CDR3.

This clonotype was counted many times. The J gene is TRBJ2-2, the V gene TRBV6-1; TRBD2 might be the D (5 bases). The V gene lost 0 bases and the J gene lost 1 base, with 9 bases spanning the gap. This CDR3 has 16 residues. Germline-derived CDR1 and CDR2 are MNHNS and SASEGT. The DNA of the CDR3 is TGTGCCAGCAGTGAAGCTGCGGGTTTGAACACCGGGGAGCTGTTTTTT. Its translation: CASSEAAGLNTGELFF.

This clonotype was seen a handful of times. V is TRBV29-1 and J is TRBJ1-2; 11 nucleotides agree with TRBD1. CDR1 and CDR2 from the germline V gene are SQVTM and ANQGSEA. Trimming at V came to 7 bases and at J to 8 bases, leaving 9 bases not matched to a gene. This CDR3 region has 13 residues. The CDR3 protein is CSAYGQGARGYTF. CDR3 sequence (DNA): TGCAGCGCCTACGGACAGGGGGCGCGAGGCTACACCTTC.

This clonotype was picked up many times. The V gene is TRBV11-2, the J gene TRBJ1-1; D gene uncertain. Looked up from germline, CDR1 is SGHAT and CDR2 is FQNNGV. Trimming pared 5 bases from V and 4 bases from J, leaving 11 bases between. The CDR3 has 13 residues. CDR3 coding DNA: TGTGCCAGCAGCGTAGGTTTAGTCACTGAAGCTTTCTTT. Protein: CASSVGLVTEAFF.

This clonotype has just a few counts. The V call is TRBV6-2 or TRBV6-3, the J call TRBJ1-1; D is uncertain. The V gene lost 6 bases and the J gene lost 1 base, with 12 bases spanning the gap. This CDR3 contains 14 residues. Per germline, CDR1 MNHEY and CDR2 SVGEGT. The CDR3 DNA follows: TGTGCCAGCAGCCTCTCTAATTGGAACACTGAAGCTTTCTTT. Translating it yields CASSLSNWNTEAFF.

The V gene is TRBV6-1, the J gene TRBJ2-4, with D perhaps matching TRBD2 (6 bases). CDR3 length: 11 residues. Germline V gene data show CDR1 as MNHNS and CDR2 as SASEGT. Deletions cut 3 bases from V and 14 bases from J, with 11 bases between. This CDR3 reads CASSDGTSKYF. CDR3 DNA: TGTGCCAGCAGTGATGGGACTTCGAAGTACTTC.

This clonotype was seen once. CDR3 coding DNA: TGTGCCAGCAGCTTAGAAACAGGGAGCCACGAGCAGTACTTC. Amino acid sequence: CASSLETGSHEQYF. The genes are TRBV7-2 and TRBJ2-7, with a tentative D call TRBD1 (6 bases). Germline lookup yields CDR1 SGHTA and CDR2 FQGNSA. V lost 1 base and J 5 bases, leaving 12 bases between the germline ends. This CDR3 has 14 amino acids.

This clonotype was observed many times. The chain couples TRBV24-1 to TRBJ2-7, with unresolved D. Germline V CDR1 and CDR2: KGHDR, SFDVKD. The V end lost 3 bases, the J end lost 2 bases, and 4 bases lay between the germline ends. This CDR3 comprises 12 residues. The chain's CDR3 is CATSDGTYEQYF. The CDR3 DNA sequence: TGTGCCACCAGTGATGGGACCTACGAGCAGTACTTC.

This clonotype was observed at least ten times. The CDR3 DNA reads as TGTGCCAGCACGTTCAATCCCTACGAGCAGTACTTC. Its protein is CASTFNPYEQYF. The J gene is TRBJ2-7, the V gene TRBV6-2 or TRBV6-3, with unresolved D. Germline CDR1 reads MNHEY; CDR2 reads SVGEGT. Trimming cost V 7 bases and J 2 bases, with 9 bases left between them. This CDR3 spans 12 amino acids.

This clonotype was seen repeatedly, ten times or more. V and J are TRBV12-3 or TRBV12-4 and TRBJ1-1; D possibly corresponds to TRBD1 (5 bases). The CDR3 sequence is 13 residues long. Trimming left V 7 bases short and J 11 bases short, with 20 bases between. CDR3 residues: CASNQGTFGSAFF. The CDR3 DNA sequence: TGTGCCAGCAACCAAGGGACCTTCGGAAGCGCTTTCTTT.

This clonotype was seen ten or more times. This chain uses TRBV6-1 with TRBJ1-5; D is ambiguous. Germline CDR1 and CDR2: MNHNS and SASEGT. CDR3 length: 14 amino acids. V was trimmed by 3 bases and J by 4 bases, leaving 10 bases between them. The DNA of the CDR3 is TGTGCCAGCAGTGATCTCCGGAGTAATCAGCCCCAGCATTTT. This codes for CASSDLRSNQPQHF.

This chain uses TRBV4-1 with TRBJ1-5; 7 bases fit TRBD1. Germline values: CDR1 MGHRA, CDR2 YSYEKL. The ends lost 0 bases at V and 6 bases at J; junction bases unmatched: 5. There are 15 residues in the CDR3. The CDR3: CASSQDKAGGQPQHF. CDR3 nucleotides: TGCGCCAGCAGCCAAGATAAGGCAGGGGGTCAGCCCCAGCATTTT.

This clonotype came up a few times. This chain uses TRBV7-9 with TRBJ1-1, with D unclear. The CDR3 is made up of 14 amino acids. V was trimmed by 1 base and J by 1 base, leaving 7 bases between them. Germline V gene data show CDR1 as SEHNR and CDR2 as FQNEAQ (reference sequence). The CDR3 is CASSLVLKNTEAFF. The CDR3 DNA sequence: TGTGCCAGCAGCTTAGTTCTCAAGAACACTGAAGCTTTCTTT.

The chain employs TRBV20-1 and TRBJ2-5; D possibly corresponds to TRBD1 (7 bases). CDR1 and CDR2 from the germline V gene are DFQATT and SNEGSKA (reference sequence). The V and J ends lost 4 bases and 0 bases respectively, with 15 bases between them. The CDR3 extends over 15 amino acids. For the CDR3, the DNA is TGCAGTGCTATCAGGGGGGAATCGTACCAAGAGACCCAGTACTTC. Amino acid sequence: CSAIRGESYQETQYF.

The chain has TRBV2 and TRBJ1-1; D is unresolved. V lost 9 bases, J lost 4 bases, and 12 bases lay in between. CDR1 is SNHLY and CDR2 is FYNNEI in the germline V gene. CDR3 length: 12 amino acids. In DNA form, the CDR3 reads TGTGCCAGAAGCGGGAGGGCCACTGAAGCTTTCTTT. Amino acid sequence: CARSGRATEAFF.

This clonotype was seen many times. CDR3 DNA: TGTGCCAGCAGTTTATCTAACAGGGTCGAGCAGTACTTC. Translation: CASSLSNRVEQYF. The chain has TRBV12-3 or TRBV12-4 and TRBJ2-7; possible D gene TRBD1, 6 bases. V was cut by 2 bases and J by 6 bases, with 11 bases left in between. CDR3 size: 13 residues.

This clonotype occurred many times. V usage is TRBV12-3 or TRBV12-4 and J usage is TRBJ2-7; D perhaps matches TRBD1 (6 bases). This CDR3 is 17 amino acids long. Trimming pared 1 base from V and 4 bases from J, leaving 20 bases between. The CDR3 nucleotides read TGTGCCAGCAGTTTAGATGGATACAGGGCAAAAGCATACGAGCAGTACTTC. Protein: CASSLDGYRAKAYEQYF.

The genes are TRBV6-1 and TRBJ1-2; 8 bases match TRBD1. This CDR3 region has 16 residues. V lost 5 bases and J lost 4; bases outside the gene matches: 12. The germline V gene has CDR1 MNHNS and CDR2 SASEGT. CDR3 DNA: TGTGCCAGCAGTCCAGGGGGCGCAGGATCCTCCTATGGCTACACCTTC. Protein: CASSPGGAGSSYGYTF.

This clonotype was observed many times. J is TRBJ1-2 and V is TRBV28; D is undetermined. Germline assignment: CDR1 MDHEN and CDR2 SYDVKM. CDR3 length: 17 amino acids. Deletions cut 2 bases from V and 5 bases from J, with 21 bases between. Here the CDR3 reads CASSLLGPILGVYGYTF. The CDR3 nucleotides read TGTGCCAGCAGTTTACTCGGTCCGATTCTGGGAGTTTATGGCTACACCTTC.

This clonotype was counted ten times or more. CDR3 DNA sequence: TGTGCCAGCTGGCGGGGCGGGGCGAACACTGAAGCTTTCTTT. It translates to CASWRGGANTEAFF. V and J are TRBV6-5 and TRBJ1-1; tentatively, D is TRBD1 (5 bases). Looked up from germline, CDR1 is MNHEY and CDR2 is SVGAGI. The V and J ends lost 8 bases and 1 base respectively, with 14 bases between them. The CDR3 is 14 residues long.